This T cell receptor (beta chain) comes out of a study of T cell clonotyping in hematopoietic cell transplantation. Points from the study as a whole: Higher Inverse Simpson Index values in graft donor and pretransplant recipient predicted broader posttransplant TCR diversity.

Remarks on this clone: As yet, its antigen is unknown.

V lost 3 bases, J lost 4 bases, and 10 bases lay in between. CDR3 size: 14 residues. Germline V gene sequence: CDR1 LNHDA, CDR2 SQIVND (reference sequence). Only in-frame clones appear in the TCRdb table, and some are missing; sequencing was by immunoSEQ multiplex PCR. Seen here are roughly 42,000 clones, around 94% observed once, and the top ten hold about 0.86%. This clonotype originated in a woman in her fifties or sixties in good health. Some clones in this sample may be carry-over from other donors' samples. J is TRBJ1-5 and V is TRBV19; D not certain. What was sequenced was peripheral blood mononuclear cells. This chain's CDR3 is CASSMWHYNQPQHF. CDR3 nucleotide sequence: TGTGCCAGTAGTATGTGGCACTATAATCAGCCCCAGCATTTT.